The sequence of this TCR beta chain was determined in a study of T cell responses to AZD1222 COVID-19 vaccine. Findings of the study overall: No day 14 peak samples; only post-peak repertoires were characterized.

Repertoires were generated with immunoSEQ multiplex PCR, while TCRdb's copy carries only in-frame clones and drops some. This repertoire shows about 120,000 clones, 80% to 95% found once; its top ten account for 11% to 15%. Trimming left V 1 base short and J 2 bases short, with 8 bases between. The CDR3 contains 14 residues. CDR1 is LNHDA, CDR2 SQIVND, per germline (reference sequence). To note about this clone: Its target is unknown.

The source was peripheral blood, collected on day 0 of AZD1222 vaccination. The origin of this receptor is an adult in good health. The chain combines TRBV19 with TRBJ1-2; TRBD1 might be the D (5 bases). CDR3 coding DNA: TGTGCCAGTAGTATAGGACAGTCAAACTATGGCTACACCTTC. Amino acids: CASSIGQSNYGYTF. Using reference TRBV19 and TRBJ1-2 for the parts outside the CDR3, the full variable domain is DGGITQSPKYLFRKEGQNVTLSCEQNLNHDAMYWYRQDPGQGLRLIYYSQIVNDFQKGDIAEGYSVSREKKESFPLTVTSAQKNPTAFYLCASSIGQSNYGYTFGSGTRLTVV.